This T cell receptor (beta chain) was identified in a study of shared clonotypes between healthy human individuals. Study-level background: Each donor's CD8 memory used one plate, CD8 naive two, each CD4 subset three.

Libraries were prepared by immunoSEQ multiplex PCR; TCRdb keeps only in-frame clonotypes and omits some of them. The table includes around 1,100,000 clones, 70% to 80% detected once. Deletions cut 5 bases from V and 0 bases from J, with 17 bases between. Per the germline V gene, CDR1 is SGHVS and CDR2 is FQNEAQ. The CDR3 runs to 17 residues. This chain uses TRBV7-8 with TRBJ1-5; the D gene is possibly TRBD1 (5 bases). The sequenced sample consisted of memory CD4+ T cells from PBMCs. The subset denotes: CD45RA-negative fraction. This clonotype was obtained from a man aged 18 to 30 in good health. Some clones in this sample may be carry-over from other donors' samples. The CDR3 DNA sequence: TGTGCCAGCAGCAAAGGGGCGGCGGGAAATAGCAATCAGCCCCAGCATTTT. It translates to CASSKGAAGNSNQPQHF.